This T cell receptor (beta chain) stems from a study of cytomegalovirus exposure and HLA in healthy donors. Study summary: For the roughly 400 genotyped donors, over 80% fell within the Caucasian-associated ancestry cluster. Study observations and caveats: Rare TCR sequences predominated, though certain public TCRs were found in many donors. Specific recognition of CMV antigens was confirmed in vitro for three chains (all CMV-associated).

This CDR3 is 13 amino acids long. Between the trimmed V and J ends, which lost 8 bases and 3 bases, there was a span of 13 bases. Germline CDR1 MRHNA, CDR2 SNTAGT. Of note for this clone: As yet, its antigen is unknown.

There were likely unrecorded immune exposures, though donors were nominally healthy when sampled. The study ran its PCR with 60 Vbeta and 13 Jbeta primers. The method was immunoSEQ multiplex PCR; TCRdb's version includes in-frame clones alone and lacks a portion of them. Of tens of thousands of clones in the sample, around 80% were seen once. The origin of this receptor is a man under 40 in good health and CMV-seronegative. Sequenced sample: PBMCs. This chain connects TRBV6-4 to TRBJ2-5; TRBD1 might be the D (6 bases). CDR3 sequence (DNA): TGTGCCAGCCGGCCGGGACAAAAAGAGACCCAGTACTTC. Translating gives CASRPGQKETQYF.